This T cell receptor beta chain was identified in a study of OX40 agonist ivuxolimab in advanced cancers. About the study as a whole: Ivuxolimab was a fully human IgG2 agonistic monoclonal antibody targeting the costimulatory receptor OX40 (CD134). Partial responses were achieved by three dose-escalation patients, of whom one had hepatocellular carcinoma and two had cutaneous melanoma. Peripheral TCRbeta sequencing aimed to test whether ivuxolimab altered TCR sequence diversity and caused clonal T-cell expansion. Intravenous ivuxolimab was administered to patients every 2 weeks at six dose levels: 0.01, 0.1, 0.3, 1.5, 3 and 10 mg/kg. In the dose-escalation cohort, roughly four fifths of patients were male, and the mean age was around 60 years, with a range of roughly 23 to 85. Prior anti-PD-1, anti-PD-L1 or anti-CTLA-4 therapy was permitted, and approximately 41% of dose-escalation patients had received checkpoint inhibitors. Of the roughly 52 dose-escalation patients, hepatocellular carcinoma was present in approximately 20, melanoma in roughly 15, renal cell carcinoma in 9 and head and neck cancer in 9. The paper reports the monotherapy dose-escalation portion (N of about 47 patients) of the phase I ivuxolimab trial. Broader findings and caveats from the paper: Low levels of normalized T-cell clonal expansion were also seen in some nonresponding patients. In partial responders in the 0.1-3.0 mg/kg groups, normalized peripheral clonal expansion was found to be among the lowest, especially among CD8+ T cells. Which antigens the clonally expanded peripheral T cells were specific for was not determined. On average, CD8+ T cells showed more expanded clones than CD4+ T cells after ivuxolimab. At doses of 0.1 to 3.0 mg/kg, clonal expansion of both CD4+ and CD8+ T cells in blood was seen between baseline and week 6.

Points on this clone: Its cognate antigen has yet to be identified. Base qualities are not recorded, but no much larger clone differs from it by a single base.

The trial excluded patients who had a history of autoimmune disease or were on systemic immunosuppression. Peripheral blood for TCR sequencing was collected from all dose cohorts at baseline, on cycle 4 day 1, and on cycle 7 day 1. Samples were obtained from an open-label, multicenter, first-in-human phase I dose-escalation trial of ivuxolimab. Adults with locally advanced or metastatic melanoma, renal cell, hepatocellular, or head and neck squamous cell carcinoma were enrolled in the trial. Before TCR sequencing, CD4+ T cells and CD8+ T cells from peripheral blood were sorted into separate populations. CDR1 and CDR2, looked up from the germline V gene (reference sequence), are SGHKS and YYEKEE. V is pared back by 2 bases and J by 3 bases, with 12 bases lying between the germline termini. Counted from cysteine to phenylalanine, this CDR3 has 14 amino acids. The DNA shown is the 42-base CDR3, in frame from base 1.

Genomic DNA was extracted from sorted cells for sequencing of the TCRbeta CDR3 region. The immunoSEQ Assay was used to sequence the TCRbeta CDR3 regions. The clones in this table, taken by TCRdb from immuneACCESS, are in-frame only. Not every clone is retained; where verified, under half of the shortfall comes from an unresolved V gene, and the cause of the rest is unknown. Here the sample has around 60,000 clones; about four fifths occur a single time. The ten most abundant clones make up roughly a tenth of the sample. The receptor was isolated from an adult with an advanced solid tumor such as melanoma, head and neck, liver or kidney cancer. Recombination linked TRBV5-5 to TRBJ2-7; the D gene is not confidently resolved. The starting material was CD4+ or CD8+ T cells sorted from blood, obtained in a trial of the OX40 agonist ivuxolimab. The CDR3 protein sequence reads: CASSFRSLLYEQYF. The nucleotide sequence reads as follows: TGTGCCAGCAGCTTCAGGTCCCTACTCTACGAGCAGTACTTC. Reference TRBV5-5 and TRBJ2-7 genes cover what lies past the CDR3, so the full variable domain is DAGVTQSPTHLIKTRGQQVTLRCSPISGHKSVSWYQQVLGQGPQFIFQYYEKEERGRGNFPDRFSARQFPNYSSELNVNALLLGDSALYLCASSFRSLLYEQYFGPGTRLTVT.